What follows are 21 T cell receptor beta chains derived from one specimen sequenced in a study of T cells in Graves' hyperthyroidism and ophthalmopathy. Amplification of TCR beta CDR3 regions was performed using RNA transcripts as template. Initially, a first-round RT-PCR of the TCR CDR3 employed the HTBI primer set. A single record per CDR3 protein comes from TCRdb applying MiXCR to the multiplex PCR reads. The table has 650,000 to 800,000 distinct CDR3 sequences, about 45% seen once. The sequencing sample was made of peripheral blood or thyroid tissue (not recorded which). These receptor sequences come from an adult man with Graves' disease, either hyperthyroidism or ophthalmopathy (not recorded which).

V usage is TRBV10-3 and J usage is TRBJ1-6; D is possibly TRBD1 (5 bases). V gave up 7 bases and J gave up 3 bases, with 10 bases separating them. The CDR3 is 14 amino acids. Germline V gene lookup returns CDR1 ENHRY and CDR2 SYGVKD. The CDR3 DNA is TGTGCCATCAATGACAGCGACTATAATTCACCCCTCCACTTT. Translated, it gives CAINDSDYNSPLHF.

This clonotype came up a few times. The junction differs from germline at one of its ends, possibly a read error. The chain employs TRBV10-3 and TRBJ1-1, with D possibly TRBD1 on 6 matching bases. The length of the CDR3 is 16 residues. Germline CDR1 and CDR2: ENHRY and SYGVKD. The CDR3 DNA reads TGTGCCAGCAGTTACCCTGAACGACAGGCATACACTGAAGCTTTCTTT. Its translation: CASSYPERQAYTEAFF.

This clonotype appeared many times. The chain recombines TRBV11-2 with TRBJ1-5; 8 bases are a match to TRBD1. Losses at the gene ends were 3 bases for V and 2 bases for J; bases not matched to a gene: 3. Germline V lookup: CDR1 SGHAT, CDR2 FQNNGV. The CDR3 totals 15 residues. CDR3 in amino acids: CASSLTGDGNQPQHF. DNA of the CDR3: TGTGCCAGCAGCTTGACAGGGGATGGCAATCAGCCCCAGCATTTT.

This chain connects TRBV19 to TRBJ2-7; D could derive from TRBD1 or TRBD2 (5 bases each). V dropped 3 bases and J dropped 7 bases, with 13 bases sitting between them. Germline V gene data show CDR1 as LNHDA and CDR2 as SQIVND (reference sequence). CDR3 length equals 13 residues. The CDR3 bases are TGTGCCAGTAGTATGATCGTCGGGGCTGAGCAGTACTTC. It codes for CASSMIVGAEQYF.

The rearrangement links TRBV29-1 to TRBJ1-4; no clear D gene. Germline lookup yields CDR1 SQVTM and CDR2 ANQGSEA. V was cut by 0 bases and J by 3 bases, with 5 bases left in between. CDR3 length: 13 amino acids. The chain's CDR3 is CSVEDSSNEKLFF. In DNA, the CDR3 is TGCAGCGTTGAAGACAGCTCTAATGAAAAACTGTTTTTT.

This clonotype was detected only once. V is TRBV7-2 and J is TRBJ2-7; D is perhaps TRBD2 (6 bases). The CDR3 sequence is 14 residues long. Per the germline V gene, CDR1 is SGHTA and CDR2 is FQGNSA. V was trimmed by 0 bases and J by 9 bases, leaving 15 bases between them. The CDR3 loop is CASSLAGGGSGQYF. CDR3 in DNA: TGTGCCAGCAGCTTAGCAGGTGGAGGGAGCGGGCAGTACTTC.

The chain combines TRBV12-3 or TRBV12-4 with TRBJ1-6, with 10 bases lining up with TRBD1. CDR3 size: 15 residues. V shed 6 bases, J shed 7 bases, and the junction held 6 bases outside the gene matches. The CDR3 region is CASRGQGRYNSPLHF. Written as DNA, the CDR3 is TGTGCCAGCAGGGGACAGGGGCGTTACAATTCACCCCTCCACTTT.

The sample holds a few counts of this clonotype. The V and J genes are TRBV6-5 and TRBJ2-7; 8 nucleotides match TRBD1. J lost 2 bases, V lost 2 bases, and 2 bases had no gene match. The CDR3 runs to 14 residues. Germline V gene lookup returns CDR1 MNHEY and CDR2 SVGAGI. The CDR3 loop is CASSYQGAAYEQYF. The CDR3 DNA reads TGTGCCAGCAGTTACCAGGGGGCAGCCTACGAGCAGTACTTC.

Concerning this clonotype itself: The CDR3 ends on some other residue instead of the conserved phenylalanine or tryptophan, so this is likely a read error. This rearrangement joins TRBV24-1 to TRBJ1-2; maybe TRBD1 (6 bases). The germline gives CDR1 KGHDR, CDR2 SFDVKD. CDR3 length: 15 residues. Trimming stripped 1 base from V and 2 bases from J, with 10 bases between. The CDR3 DNA reads TGTGCCACCAGTGATTTTGGCAGGGGAAACTATGGCTACACCCTC. It codes for CATSDFGRGNYGYTL.

This clonotype was seen a handful of times. The rearrangement links TRBV5-1 to TRBJ1-2; a possible D gene is TRBD1 (5 bases). This CDR3 spans 15 amino acids. The germline gives CDR1 SGHRS, CDR2 YFSETQ. V was cut by 4 bases and J by 4 bases, with 17 bases left in between. The CDR3 region has the DNA TGCGCCAGCAGCCCCCGGGACGACCCTGGCTATGGCTACACCTTC. Its translation is CASSPRDDPGYGYTF. Filled out from reference TRBV5-1 and TRBJ1-2, the complete variable domain reads KAGVTQTPRYLIKTRGQQVTLSCSPISGHRSVSWYQQTPGQGLQFLFEYFSETQRNKGNFPGRFSGRQFSNSRSEMNVSTLELGDSALYLCASSPRDDPGYGYTFGSGTRLTVV.

The sample holds many counts of this clonotype. This rearrangement joins TRBV29-1 to TRBJ1-2; possibly TRBD1 for D (5 bases). V was pared by 5 bases and J by 0 bases, with 10 bases between. This CDR3 has 13 amino acids. The germline CDR1 and CDR2 sequences are SQVTM and ANQGSEA. The chain's CDR3 is CSVWTSSNYGYTF. CDR3 nucleotides: TGCAGCGTTTGGACAAGTTCTAACTATGGCTACACCTTC.

DNA for the CDR3: TGTGCCAGCAGCCAAGTAACAGGCAATCAGCCCCAGCATTTT. Translation gives CASSQVTGNQPQHF. J is TRBJ1-5 and V is TRBV9; D is undetermined. The V end was cut by 4 bases, the J end by 2 bases, with 10 bases between. The CDR3 totals 14 residues. The germline V gene has CDR1 SGDLS and CDR2 YYNGEE.

V and J are TRBV7-9 and TRBJ1-6; 9 nucleotides agree with TRBD1. Germline V gene data show CDR1 as SEHNR and CDR2 as FQNEAQ (reference sequence). J lost 10 bases, V lost 10 bases, and 17 bases had no gene match. The CDR3 totals 16 residues. CDR3 sequence (DNA): TGTGCCACCAGTGATCTAGCGGGACAGGGTGGCTCACCCCTCCACTTT. It yields the protein CATSDLAGQGGSPLHF.

The chain combines TRBV20-1 with TRBJ1-5, with a possible D match to TRBD1 (6 bases). This CDR3 has 17 amino acids. Trimming took off 3 bases at V and 0 bases at J, with 18 bases between the two ends. CDR1 and CDR2 (germline): DFQATT, SNEGSKA (reference sequence). Here the CDR3 reads CSARVGGRGYSNQPQHF. DNA of the CDR3: TGCAGTGCTAGGGTCGGTGGCAGGGGATATAGCAATCAGCCCCAGCATTTT.

The sample holds many counts of this clonotype. J is TRBJ1-1 and V is TRBV7-9; a possible D gene is TRBD1 (5 bases). The V end was cut by 7 bases, the J end by 1 base, with 10 bases between. The CDR3 length is 13 residues. In germline, CDR1 is SEHNR, CDR2 FQNEAQ (reference sequence). The CDR3 region has the DNA TGTGCCAGCATCGAGACAGCGAACACTGAAGCTTTCTTT. Translating it yields CASIETANTEAFF.

This clonotype was seen a few times. This chain uses TRBV12-3 or TRBV12-4 with TRBJ1-5, with D tentatively TRBD1 (6 bases). The CDR3 is 13 residues long. The germline V and J ends were trimmed by 11 bases and 1 base, with 12 bases remaining between them. The chain's CDR3 is CAERGASNQPQHF. The CDR3 nucleotides read TGTGCCGAACGGGGGGCCAGCAATCAGCCCCAGCATTTT.

The chain recombines TRBV12-3 or TRBV12-4 with TRBJ1-1, with D unclear. The CDR3 sequence is 13 residues long. Trimming pared 4 bases from V and 0 bases from J, leaving 6 bases between. CDR3 protein: CASSYKLNTEAFF. The DNA of the CDR3 is TGTGCCAGCAGTTACAAGCTGAACACTGAAGCTTTCTTT.

The chain has TRBV6-5 and TRBJ2-7; a possible D gene is TRBD1 (6 bases). Germline CDR1 and CDR2: MNHEY and SVGAGI. Trimming left V 5 bases short and J 5 bases short, with 19 bases between. The CDR3 contains 15 residues. CDR3 in amino acids: CASSGATGSWDEQYF. CDR3 in DNA: TGTGCCAGCAGTGGGGCTACAGGGAGTTGGGACGAGCAGTACTTC.

The chain has TRBV9 and TRBJ1-2; possibly TRBD1 for D (6 bases). Germline V gene sequence: CDR1 SGDLS, CDR2 YYNGEE. The CDR3 loop spans 15 amino acids. Between the trimmed V and J ends, which lost 4 bases and 6 bases, there was a span of 19 bases. CDR3 sequence (DNA): TGTGCCAGCAGCCAACGGACCGGGGGCACCCATGGCTACACCTTC. Its translation: CASSQRTGGTHGYTF.

This chain links TRBV5-6 with TRBJ2-5; perhaps TRBD1 as D (6 bases). Germline lookup yields CDR1 SGHDT and CDR2 YYEEEE. V was cut by 4 bases and J by 5 bases, with 18 bases left in between. The CDR3 spans 15 residues. The CDR3 is CASSQGMGLRETQYF. As DNA, the CDR3 is TGTGCCAGCAGCCAGGGGATGGGCTTACGTGAGACCCAGTACTTC. Drawing the rest from reference TRBV5-6 and TRBJ2-5, the complete variable domain is DAGVTQSPTHLIKTRGQQVTLRCSPKSGHDTVSWYQQALGQGPQFIFQYYEEEERQRGNFPDRFSGHQFPNYSSELNVNALLLGDSALYLCASSQGMGLRETQYFGPGTRLLVL.

The V and J genes are TRBV12-3 or TRBV12-4 and TRBJ1-1; D call uncertain. V lost 7 bases, J lost 1 base, and 13 bases lay in between. The CDR3 is 14 amino acids. The CDR3 protein is CASILGGTNTEAFF. The CDR3 nucleotides read TGTGCCAGCATCCTGGGTGGAACGAACACTGAAGCTTTCTTT.